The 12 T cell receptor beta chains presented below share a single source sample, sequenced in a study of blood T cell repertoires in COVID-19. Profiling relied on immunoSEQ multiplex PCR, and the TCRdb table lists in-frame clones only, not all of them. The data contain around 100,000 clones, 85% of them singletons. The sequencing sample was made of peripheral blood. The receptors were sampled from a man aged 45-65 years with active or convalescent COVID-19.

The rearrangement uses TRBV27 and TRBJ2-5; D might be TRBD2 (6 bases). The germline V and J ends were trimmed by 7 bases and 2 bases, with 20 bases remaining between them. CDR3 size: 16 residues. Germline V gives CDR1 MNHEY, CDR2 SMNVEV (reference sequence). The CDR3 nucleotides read TGTGCCAGCAAGGAATTGGGGGGAAGGCTTCAAGAGACCCAGTACTTC. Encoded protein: CASKELGGRLQETQYF.

For the CDR3, the DNA is TGTGCCAGCAGCTTGGACAGGGCCTATGGCTACACCTTC. This codes for CASSLDRAYGYTF. V is TRBV5-6 and J is TRBJ1-2; D is perhaps TRBD1 (6 bases). V lost 0 bases and J lost 4, with 7 bases in between. The CDR3 consists of 13 residues. Germline-derived CDR1 and CDR2 are SGHDT and YYEEEE. Based on the CDR3 plus reference TRBV5-6 and TRBJ1-2, the full variable domain is DAGVTQSPTHLIKTRGQQVTLRCSPKSGHDTVSWYQQALGQGPQFIFQYYEEEERQRGNFPDRFSGHQFPNYSSELNVNALLLGDSALYLCASSLDRAYGYTFGSGTRLTVV.

CDR3 DNA sequence: TGCGCCAGCAGCCAGGAAAGTACAGGATCCGAGCAGTACTTC. Protein sequence: CASSQESTGSEQYF. V usage is TRBV4-1 and J usage is TRBJ2-7; perhaps TRBD1 as D (5 bases). CDR1 is MGHRA and CDR2 is YSYEKL in the germline V gene. The CDR3 extends over 14 amino acids. The V and J ends lost 3 bases and 6 bases respectively, with 15 bases between them.

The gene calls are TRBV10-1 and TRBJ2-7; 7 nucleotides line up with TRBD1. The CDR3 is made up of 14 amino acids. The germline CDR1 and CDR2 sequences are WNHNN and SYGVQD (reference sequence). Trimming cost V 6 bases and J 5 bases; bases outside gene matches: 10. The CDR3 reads CASRGDRTLHEQYF. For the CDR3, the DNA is TGCGCCAGCAGGGGGGACAGAACTCTCCACGAGCAGTACTTC.

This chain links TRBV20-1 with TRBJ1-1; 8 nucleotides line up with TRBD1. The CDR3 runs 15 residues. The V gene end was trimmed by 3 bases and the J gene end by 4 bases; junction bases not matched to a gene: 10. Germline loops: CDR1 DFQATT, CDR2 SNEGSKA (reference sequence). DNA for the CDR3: TGCAGTGCTAGTCGACCAGGGGGCTACGGCACTGAAGCTTTCTTT. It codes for CSASRPGGYGTEAFF.

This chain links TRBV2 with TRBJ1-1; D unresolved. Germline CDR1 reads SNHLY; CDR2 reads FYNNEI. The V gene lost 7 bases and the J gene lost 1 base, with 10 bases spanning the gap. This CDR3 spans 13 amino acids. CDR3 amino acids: CASTQGENTEAFF. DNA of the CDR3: TGTGCCAGCACTCAAGGAGAGAACACTGAAGCTTTCTTT.

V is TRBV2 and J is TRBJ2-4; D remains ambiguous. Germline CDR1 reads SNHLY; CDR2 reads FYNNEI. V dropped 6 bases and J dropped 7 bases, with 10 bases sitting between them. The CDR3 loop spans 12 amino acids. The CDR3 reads CASRRPGNIQYF. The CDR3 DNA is TGTGCCAGCAGGAGACCCGGGAACATTCAGTACTTC. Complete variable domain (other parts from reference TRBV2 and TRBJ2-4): EPEVTQTPSHQVTQMGQEVILRCVPISNHLYFYWYRQILGQKVEFLVSFYNNEISEKSEIFDDQFSVERPDGSNFTLKIRSTKLEDSAMYFCASRRPGNIQYFGAGTRLSVL.

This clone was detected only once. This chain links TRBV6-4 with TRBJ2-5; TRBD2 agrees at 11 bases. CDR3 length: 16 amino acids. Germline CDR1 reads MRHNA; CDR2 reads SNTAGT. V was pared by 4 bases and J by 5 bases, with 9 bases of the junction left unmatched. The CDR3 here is CASSARLAGLGETQYF. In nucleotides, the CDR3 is TGTGCCAGCAGTGCAAGACTAGCGGGGCTAGGGGAGACCCAGTACTTC.

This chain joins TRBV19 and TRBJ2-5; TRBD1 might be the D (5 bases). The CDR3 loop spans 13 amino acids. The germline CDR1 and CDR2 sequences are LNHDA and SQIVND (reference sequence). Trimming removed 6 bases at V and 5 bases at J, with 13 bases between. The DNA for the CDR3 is TGTGCCAGTAGACAGGTTTCCAAGGAGACCCAGTACTTC. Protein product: CASRQVSKETQYF.

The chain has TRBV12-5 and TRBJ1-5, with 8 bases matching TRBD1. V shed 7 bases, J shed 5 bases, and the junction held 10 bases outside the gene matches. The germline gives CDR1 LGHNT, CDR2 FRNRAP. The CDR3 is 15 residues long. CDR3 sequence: CASAPGDRGYQPQHF. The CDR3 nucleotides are TGTGCTAGTGCCCCAGGTGACAGGGGATATCAGCCCCAGCATTTT.

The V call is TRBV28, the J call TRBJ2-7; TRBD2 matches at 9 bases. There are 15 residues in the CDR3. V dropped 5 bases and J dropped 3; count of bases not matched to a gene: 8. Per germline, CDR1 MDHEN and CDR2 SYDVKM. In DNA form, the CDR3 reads TGTGCCAGCAGTGTAGCGGGAGAGCTTCGCTACGAGCAGTACTTC. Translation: CASSVAGELRYEQYF.

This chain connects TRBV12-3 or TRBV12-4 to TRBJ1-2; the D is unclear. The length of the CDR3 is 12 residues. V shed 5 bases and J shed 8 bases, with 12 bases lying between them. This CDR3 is CASSTMTGGYTF. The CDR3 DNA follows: TGTGCCAGCAGTACAATGACGGGGGGCTACACCTTC.